The clone carrying this T cell receptor beta chain was observed a few times. What it binds is unknown. Researchers took RNA transcripts and amplified the TCR beta CDR3 regions from them. First-round RT-PCR with HTBI primers amplified the TCR CDR3 region. MiXCR was run by TCRdb on the multiplex PCR reads, yielding one entry per CDR3 protein. The sample has 600,000 to 650,000 distinct CDR3 sequences, more than 20% seen once. There are 14 residues in the CDR3. Trimming took 1 base from V and 0 from J, leaving 8 bases between them. Germline-derived CDR1 and CDR2 are DFQATT and SNEGSKA (reference sequence). In the ophthalmopathy cohort, Clinical Activity Score was at least 3, NOSPECS grade at least 4, and duration under 3 months. The data were taken from a study of T cells in Graves' hyperthyroidism and ophthalmopathy. Study-wide findings and caveats: Also found in blood were most expanded thyroid clonotypes above 0.001. Median prediction lead before ophthalmopathy onset was about 6.5 months with the model.

The chain carries TRBV20-1 and TRBJ2-3, with D unresolved. Input material: blood. This clonotype was sampled from a man under 40 with Graves' ophthalmopathy. CDR3 bases: TGCAGTGCTAGAGTGACCTATAGCACAGATACGCAGTATTTT. Amino acids: CSARVTYSTDTQYF.